This TCR beta chain is from a study of blood T cell repertoires in COVID-19. The protocol was immunoSEQ multiplex PCR, while the TCRdb copy is restricted to in-frame clones and leaves out a portion. The sample consists of some 320,000 clones, around nine tenths of them appearing once. This CDR3 has 19 residues. The germline gives CDR1 MDHEN, CDR2 SYDVKM. J lost 3 bases, V lost 6 bases, and 18 bases had no gene match. The clonotype comes from a man aged 55 to 69 who had recovered from COVID-19. The chain employs TRBV28 and TRBJ2-4; 9 bases map to TRBD1. Sequenced material: PBMCs or T cells enriched from blood (not recorded which). The CDR3, as DNA: TGTGCCAGCAGAGGTGGGGACAGGGTACAGTCTTTAGGCAAAAACATTCAGTACTTC. Its protein product is CASRGGDRVQSLGKNIQYF.